This TCR beta chain was sequenced in a study of OX40 agonist ivuxolimab in advanced cancers. Overall study context: As their treatment, patients were administered ivuxolimab, an agonistic anti-OX40 (CD134) antibody. The study gave patients intravenous ivuxolimab at 0.01 to 10 mg/kg every 2 weeks. Participants, 82.7% male, averaged approximately 60 years of age, ranging from about 23 to 85. Whole-study findings and limits: Expanded peripheral T cell antigen specificity was not determined.

This clone was counted once. The antigen is undetermined. Profiled with immunoSEQ multiplex PCR; TCRdb holds only in-frame clones, not every one. The profile shows just under 75,000 clones, roughly nine tenths of them singletons. Germline V gene sequence: CDR1 SGHNT, CDR2 YYREEE (reference sequence). V shed 4 bases and J 0 bases; nucleotides not matched to a gene: 9. CDR3 length: 16 residues. The origin of this receptor is an adult with an advanced solid tumor such as melanoma, head and neck, liver or kidney cancer. The J gene is TRBJ2-7, the V gene TRBV5-4, with 8 nucleotides matching TRBD2. Sample: CD4+ or CD8+ T cells sorted from blood, taken in a trial of the OX40 agonist ivuxolimab. This chain's CDR3 is CASSKPGTRNSYEQYF. CDR3 DNA: TGTGCCAGCAGCAAACCCGGGACTAGGAACTCCTACGAGCAGTACTTC.